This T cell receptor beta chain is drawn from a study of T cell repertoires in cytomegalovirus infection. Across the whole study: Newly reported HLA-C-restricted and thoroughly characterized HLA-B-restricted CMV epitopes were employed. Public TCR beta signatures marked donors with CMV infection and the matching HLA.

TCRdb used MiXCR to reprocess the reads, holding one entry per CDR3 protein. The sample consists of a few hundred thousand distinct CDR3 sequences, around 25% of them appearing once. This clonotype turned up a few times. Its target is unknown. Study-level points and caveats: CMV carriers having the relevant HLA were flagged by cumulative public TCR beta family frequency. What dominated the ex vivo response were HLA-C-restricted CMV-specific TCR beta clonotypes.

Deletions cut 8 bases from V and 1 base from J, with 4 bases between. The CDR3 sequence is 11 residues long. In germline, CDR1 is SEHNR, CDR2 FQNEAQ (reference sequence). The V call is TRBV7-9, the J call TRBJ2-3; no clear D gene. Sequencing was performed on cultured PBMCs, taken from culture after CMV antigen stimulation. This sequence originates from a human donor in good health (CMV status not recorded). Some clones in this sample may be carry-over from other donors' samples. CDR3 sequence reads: CASGRTDTQYF. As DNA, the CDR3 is TGTGCCAGCGGTCGCACAGATACGCAGTATTTT.